The source of this T cell receptor (beta chain) is a study of response to subunit inactivated influenza vaccine. MiXCR was run by TCRdb on the RT-PCR reads, yielding one entry per CDR3 protein. The sample carries roughly 650,000 distinct CDR3 sequences, 14% recorded once. V lost 6 bases, J lost 4 bases, and 7 bases stayed unmatched. The germline CDR1 and CDR2 sequences are MDHEN and SYDVKM. The CDR3 runs to 15 residues. The TCR originated in a man aged 50 to 60 who received an inactivated influenza vaccine. This sample comprised PBMCs from blood, obtained about 14 days before vaccination. The chain joins TRBV28 to TRBJ2-5; TRBD2 aligns across 11 bases. In nucleotides, the CDR3 is TGTGCCAGCAGAACTACTAGCGGGAGACGAGAGACCCAGTACTTC. It yields the protein CASRTTSGRRETQYF.